This T cell receptor beta chain was sequenced during a study of CD8 T cells in Susac syndrome. The CDR3 covers 16 residues. Germline CDR1 and CDR2: SQVTM and ANQGSEA. Trimming took off 6 bases at V and 5 bases at J, with 23 bases between the two ends. Random hexamers were used to reverse transcribe the RNA input (about 0.5 to 1 ug). TCRdb fed the immunoSEQ multiplex PCR reads into MiXCR, producing one record per CDR3 protein. The data show about 210,000 distinct CDR3 sequences, with roughly 94% seen just once and approximately 0.1% held by the top ten. The sample consisted of CD4+ T cells from PBMCs. The chain links TRBV29-1 to TRBJ2-1; tentatively, D is TRBD2 (6 bases). This receptor was taken from a human donor in good health. The CDR3 loop reads CSVTVPGLLMNNEQFF. The CDR3 nucleotides are TGCAGCGTGACTGTCCCGGGACTCCTAATGAACAATGAGCAGTTCTTC.